This TCR beta chain was documented in a study of beta chain features in type 1 diabetes. Study context: Comparable age, gender and cell yields were observed in patients relative to healthy donors. All samples yielded 100 million to 140 million examined sorted cells.

Every bit of the isolated RNA underwent reverse transcription, so sequencing read expressed TCRB transcripts. Profiling relied on immunoSEQ multiplex PCR, and the TCRdb table lists in-frame clones only, not all of them. Counted here are roughly 160,000 clones, under 9.5% occurring once; the ten biggest clones make up roughly 0.46%. Turning to this clone: Its antigen is not known.

From germline, CDR1 is GTSNPN and CDR2 SVGIG (reference sequence). V dropped 8 bases and J dropped 5; count of bases not matched to a gene: 7. This CDR3 contains 12 residues. In total, each donor contributed a single heparinised blood draw that averaged around 110 mL. Whole-study findings and limits: Significant though moderate, a shortening of TCRB CDR3s appeared in all four CD4+ subsets of Type 1 diabetes patients.

This receptor was taken from a young man with type 1 diabetes. This chain links TRBV30 with TRBJ2-7; 9 bases line up with TRBD1. Sequenced material: central memory CD4+ T cells from blood. The CDR3, as DNA: TGTGCCGGCGGACAGGGGCTCGACGAGCAGTACTTC. Residues: CAGGQGLDEQYF.